The subject of this entry is one T cell receptor beta chain. The PCR had 60 Vbeta and 13 Jbeta primers. Repertoires were generated with immunoSEQ multiplex PCR, while TCRdb's copy carries only in-frame clones and drops some. Among over 80,000 clones listed, around 80% were seen once. The sample originates from a study of cytomegalovirus exposure and HLA in healthy donors. Study-level background: A preliminary data release comprised tens of millions of unique TCRs obtained from HLA-typed donors.

V gave up 4 bases and J gave up 2 bases, with 24 bases separating them. Germline CDR1 reads MNHEY; CDR2 reads SMNVEV (reference sequence). This CDR3 is built from 18 residues. Sequencing was carried out using PBMCs. The clonotype was recovered from a man aged 35 to 55 in good health and CMV-seropositive. The chain links TRBV27 to TRBJ2-7; D gene ambiguous. The CDR3 is CASSSSSLGRYITYEQYF. The CDR3 DNA reads as TGTGCCAGCAGTTCCTCCTCTCTCGGCAGGTACATAACCTACGAGCAGTACTTC.